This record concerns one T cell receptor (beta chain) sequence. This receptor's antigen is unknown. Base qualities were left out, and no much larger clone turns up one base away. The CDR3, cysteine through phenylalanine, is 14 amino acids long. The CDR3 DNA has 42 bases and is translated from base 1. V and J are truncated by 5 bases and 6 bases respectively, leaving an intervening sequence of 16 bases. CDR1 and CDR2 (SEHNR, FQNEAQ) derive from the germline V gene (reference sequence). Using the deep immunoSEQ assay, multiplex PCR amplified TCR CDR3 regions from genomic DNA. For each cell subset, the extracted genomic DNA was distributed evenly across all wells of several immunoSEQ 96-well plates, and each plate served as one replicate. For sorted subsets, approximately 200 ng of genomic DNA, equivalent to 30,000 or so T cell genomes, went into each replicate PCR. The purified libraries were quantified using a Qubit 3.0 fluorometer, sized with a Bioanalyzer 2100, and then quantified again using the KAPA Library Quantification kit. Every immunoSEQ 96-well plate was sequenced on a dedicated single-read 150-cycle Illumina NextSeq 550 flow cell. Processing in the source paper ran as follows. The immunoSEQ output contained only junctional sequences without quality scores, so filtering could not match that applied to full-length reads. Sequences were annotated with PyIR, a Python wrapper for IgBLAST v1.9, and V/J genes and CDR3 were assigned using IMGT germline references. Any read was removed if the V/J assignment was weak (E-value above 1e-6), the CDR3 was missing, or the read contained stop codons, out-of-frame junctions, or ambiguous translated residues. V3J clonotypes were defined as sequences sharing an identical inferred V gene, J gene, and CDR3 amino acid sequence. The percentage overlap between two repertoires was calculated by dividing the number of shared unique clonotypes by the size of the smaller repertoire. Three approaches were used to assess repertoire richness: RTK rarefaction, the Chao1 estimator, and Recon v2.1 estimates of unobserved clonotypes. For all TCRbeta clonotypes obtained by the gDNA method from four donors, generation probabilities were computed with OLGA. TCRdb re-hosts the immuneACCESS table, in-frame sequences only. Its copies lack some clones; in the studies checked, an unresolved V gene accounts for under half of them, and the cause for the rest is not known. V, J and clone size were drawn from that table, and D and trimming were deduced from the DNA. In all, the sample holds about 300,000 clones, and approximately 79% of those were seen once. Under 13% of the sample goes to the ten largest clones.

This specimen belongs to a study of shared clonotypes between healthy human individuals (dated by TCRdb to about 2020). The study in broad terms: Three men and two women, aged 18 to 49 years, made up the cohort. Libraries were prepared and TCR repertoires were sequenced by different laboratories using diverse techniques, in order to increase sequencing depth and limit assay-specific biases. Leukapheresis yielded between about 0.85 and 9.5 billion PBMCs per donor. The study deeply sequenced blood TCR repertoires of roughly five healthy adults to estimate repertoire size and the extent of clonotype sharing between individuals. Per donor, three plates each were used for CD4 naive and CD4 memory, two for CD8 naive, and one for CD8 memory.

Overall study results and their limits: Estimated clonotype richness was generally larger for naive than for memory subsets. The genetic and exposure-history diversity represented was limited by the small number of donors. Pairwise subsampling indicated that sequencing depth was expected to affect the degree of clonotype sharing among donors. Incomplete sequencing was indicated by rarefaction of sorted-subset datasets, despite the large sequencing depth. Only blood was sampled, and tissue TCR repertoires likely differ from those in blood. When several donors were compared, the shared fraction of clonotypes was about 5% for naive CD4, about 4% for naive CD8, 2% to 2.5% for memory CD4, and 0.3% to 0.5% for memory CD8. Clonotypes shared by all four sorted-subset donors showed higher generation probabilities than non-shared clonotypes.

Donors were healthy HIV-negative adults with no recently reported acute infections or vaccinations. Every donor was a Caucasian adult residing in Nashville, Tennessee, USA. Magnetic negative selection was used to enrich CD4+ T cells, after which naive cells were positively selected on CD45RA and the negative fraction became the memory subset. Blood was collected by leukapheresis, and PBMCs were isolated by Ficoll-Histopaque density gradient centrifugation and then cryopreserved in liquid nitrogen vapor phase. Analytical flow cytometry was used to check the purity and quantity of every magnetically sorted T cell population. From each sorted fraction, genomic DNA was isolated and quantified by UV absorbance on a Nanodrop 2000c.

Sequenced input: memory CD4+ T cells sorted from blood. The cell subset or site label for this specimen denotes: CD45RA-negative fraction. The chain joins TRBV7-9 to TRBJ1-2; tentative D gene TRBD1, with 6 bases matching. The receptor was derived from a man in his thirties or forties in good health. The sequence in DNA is TGTGCCAGCAGCCACGGGGGCAGTTCAGATGGCTACACCTTC. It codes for CASSHGGSSDGYTF.